The sequence of this T cell receptor (beta chain) was determined in a study of blood T cell repertoires in COVID-19. The CDR3 totals 12 residues. Deletions cut 5 bases from V and 5 bases from J, with 9 bases between. TCRdb's table, derived via immunoSEQ multiplex PCR, lists solely in-frame clones and lacks some. The data hold roughly 37,000 clones, with about 77% observed a single time. Sequencing was carried out using peripheral blood. The sequence was collected from a man aged 55 to 70 with acute or convalescent COVID-19. The gene calls are TRBV12-3 or TRBV12-4 and TRBJ1-1, with D hard to call. CDR3 sequence reads: CASSIGRTEAFF. CDR3 DNA sequence: TGTGCCAGCAGTATCGGGAGAACTGAAGCTTTCTTT.